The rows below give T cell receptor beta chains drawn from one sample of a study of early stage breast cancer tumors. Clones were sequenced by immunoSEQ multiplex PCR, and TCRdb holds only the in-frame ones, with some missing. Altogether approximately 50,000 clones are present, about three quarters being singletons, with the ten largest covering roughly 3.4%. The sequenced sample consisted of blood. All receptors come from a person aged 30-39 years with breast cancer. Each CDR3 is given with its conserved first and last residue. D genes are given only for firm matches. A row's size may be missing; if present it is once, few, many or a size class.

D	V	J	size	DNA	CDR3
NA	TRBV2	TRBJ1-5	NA	TGTGCCAGCGAGCCTCAAGGGAGGGTAGGGCAGCCCCAGCATTTT	CASEPQGRVGQPQHF
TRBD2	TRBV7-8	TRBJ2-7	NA	TGTGCCAGCAGCCCCCTCCGGACTAGCGGGGGCTACGAGCAGTACTTC	CASSPLRTSGGYEQYF
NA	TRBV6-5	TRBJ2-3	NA	TGTGCCAGCAGTTACTCGACTACTCCCGTCAGAGATACGCAGTATTTT	CASSYSTTPVRDTQYF
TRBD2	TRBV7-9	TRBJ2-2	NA	TGTGCCAGCAGCTTCGGGACTAGCGGGACGAACACCGGGGAGCTGTTTTTT	CASSFGTSGTNTGELFF
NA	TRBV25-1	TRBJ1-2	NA	TGTGCCAGCAGTGAAACGGTCAGGGAGTCTGGCTACACCTTC	CASSETVRESGYTF
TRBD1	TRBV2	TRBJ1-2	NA	TGTGCCAGCAGAGATGACAGGGGTGGTGGCTACACCTTC	CASRDDRGGGYTF
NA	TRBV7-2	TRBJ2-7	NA	TGTGCCAGCAGCTTAGGGGGCCCAAAATCCTACGAGCAGTACTTC	CASSLGGPKSYEQYF
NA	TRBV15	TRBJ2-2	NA	TGTGCCACCAGCAGGGCCATGGGGAACACCGGGGAGCTGTTTTTT	CATSRAMGNTGELFF
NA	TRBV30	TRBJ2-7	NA	TGTGCCTGGAGTCGCGTTAGGAGGACAGGTGGCGGGAGCGGGCAGTACTTC	CAWSRVRRTGGGSGQYF
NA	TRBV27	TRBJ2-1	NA	TGTGCCAGCAGTTTTGGTCCCTCCTACAATGAGCAGTTCTTC	CASSFGPSYNEQFF
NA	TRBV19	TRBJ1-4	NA	TGTGCCAGTAGTATGGGTCAGGGAGACGAAAAACTGTTTTTT	CASSMGQGDEKLFF
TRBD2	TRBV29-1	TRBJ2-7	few	TGCAGCGTACCCCCGGGACTAGACGACGAGCAGTACTTC	CSVPPGLDDEQYF
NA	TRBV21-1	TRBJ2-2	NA	TGTGCCAGCGTTCGGACCGGGGAGCTGTTTTTT	CASVRTGELFF
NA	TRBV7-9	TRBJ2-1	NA	TGTGCCAGCAGCTTAGGGTCGGGCACCCTCAACAATGAGCAGTTCTTC	CASSLGSGTLNNEQFF
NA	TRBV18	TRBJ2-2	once	TGTGCCAGCCTGCCGGGGCCGTCCACCGGGGAGCTGTTTTTT	CASLPGPSTGELFF
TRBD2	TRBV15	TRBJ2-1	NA	TGTGCCACCAGCGGGGGGGAGGGCAGCTCCTACAATGAGCAGTTCTTC	CATSGGEGSSYNEQFF
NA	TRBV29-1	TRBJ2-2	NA	TGCAGCGTTGAGATCCCCACTACAGTGAGGCGCGAGCTGTTTTTT	CSVEIPTTVRRELFF
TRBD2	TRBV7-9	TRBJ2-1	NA	TGTGCCAGCACCGGACTAGATCGGAATGAGCAGTTCTTC	CASTGLDRNEQFF
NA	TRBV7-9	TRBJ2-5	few	TGTGCCAGCAGCTTCCAAGAGACCCAGTACTTC	CASSFQETQYF
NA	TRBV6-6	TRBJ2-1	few	TGTGCCAGCAGTTACAGCGATGAGCAGTTCTTC	CASSYSDEQFF
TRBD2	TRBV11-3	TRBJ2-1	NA	TGTGCCAGCAGCCTCCTCGCGGGAGAGACCAATGAGCAGTTCTTC	CASSLLAGETNEQFF
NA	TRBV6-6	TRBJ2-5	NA	TGTGCCAGCAGATCCAGTTCTAGCGTTCAAGAGACCCAGTACTTC	CASRSSSSVQETQYF
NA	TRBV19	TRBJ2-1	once	TGTGCCAGTAGTATAGATCGGGGAACCGGGAGCTCCTACAATGAGCAGTTCTTC	CASSIDRGTGSSYNEQFF
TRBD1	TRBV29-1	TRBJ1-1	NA	TGCAGCGTTACAGGGGGCCACATGAACACTGAAGCTTTCTTT	CSVTGGHMNTEAFF
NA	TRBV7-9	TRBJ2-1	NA	TGTGCCAGCAGCCTCCCAGCGACCAATGAGCAGTTCTTC	CASSLPATNEQFF
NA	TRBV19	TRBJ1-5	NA	TGTGCCAGTAGTATCCCGTCAGAGGGAAGACAGCCCCAGCATTTT	CASSIPSEGRQPQHF
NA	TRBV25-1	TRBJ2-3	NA	TGTGCCAGCAGTGTGTTCAGGGGAGACACAGATACGCAGTATTTT	CASSVFRGDTDTQYF
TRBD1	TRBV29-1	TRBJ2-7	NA	TGCAGCGTTGCCCAGGGGGCGGGTATCTACGAGCAGTACTTC	CSVAQGAGIYEQYF